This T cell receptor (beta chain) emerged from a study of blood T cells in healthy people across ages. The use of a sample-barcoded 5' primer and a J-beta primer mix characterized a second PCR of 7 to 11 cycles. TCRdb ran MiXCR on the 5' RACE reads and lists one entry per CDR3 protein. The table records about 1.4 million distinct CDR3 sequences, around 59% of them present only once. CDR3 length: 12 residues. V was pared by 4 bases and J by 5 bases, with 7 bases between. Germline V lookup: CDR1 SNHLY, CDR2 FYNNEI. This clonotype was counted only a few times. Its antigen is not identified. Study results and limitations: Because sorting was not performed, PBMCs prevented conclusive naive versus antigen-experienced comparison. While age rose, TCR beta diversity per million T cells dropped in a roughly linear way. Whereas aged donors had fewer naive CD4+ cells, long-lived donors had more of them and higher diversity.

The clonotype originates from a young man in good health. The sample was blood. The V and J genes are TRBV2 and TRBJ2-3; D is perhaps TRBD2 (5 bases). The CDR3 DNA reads TGTGCCAGCAGTGGCGAGGGAGATACGCAGTATTTT. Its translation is CASSGEGDTQYF. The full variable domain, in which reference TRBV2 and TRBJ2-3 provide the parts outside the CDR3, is EPEVTQTPSHQVTQMGQEVILRCVPISNHLYFYWYRQILGQKVEFLVSFYNNEISEKSEIFDDQFSVERPDGSNFTLKIRSTKLEDSAMYFCASSGEGDTQYFGPGTRLTVL.